This T cell receptor (beta chain) was profiled in a study of T-cell memory formation after mild COVID-19. Study details: TCR clusters largely stayed donor specific.

It was 5'RACE with constant-segment primers that produced the TCR alpha and TCR beta cDNA libraries, which carried sample barcodes and UMIs. Each CDR3 protein gets one entry after TCRdb re-called the 5' RACE reads with MiXCR. The top ten hold approximately 25% of the sample, which has more than 250,000 distinct CDR3 sequences, about 17% seen once. Germline loops: CDR1 SGHTA, CDR2 FQGTGA. V lost 5 bases and J lost 7, with 9 bases in between. This CDR3 has 13 residues. The clonotype originates from a man between 18 and 35 years old who had mild COVID-19 (a few samples of this study predate the infection). Cell type and time point are not known. The chain has TRBV7-3 and TRBJ1-6; no reliable D call. Sequences were obtained from PBMCs or a T cell subset sorted from them (not recorded which). The CDR3 is CASSRALNSPLHF. The CDR3 nucleotides are TGTGCCAGCAGCCGGGCCCTGAATTCACCCCTCCACTTT.